Below are 6 T cell receptor beta chains sequenced from a single sample in a study of T cell changes during pregnancy in multiple sclerosis. Method: immunoSEQ multiplex PCR; TCRdb's copy keeps in-frame clones and lacks some. The table includes about 64,000 clones, less than 95% detected once. The sequenced sample was peripheral blood, obtained in the second trimester of pregnancy. These receptors all come from a female donor in good health, enrolled as a control in a pregnancy study.

J is TRBJ1-2 and V is TRBV9, with 8 bases identical to TRBD1. The CDR3 consists of 14 residues. V lost 3 bases and J lost 7; bases outside the gene matches: 8. The germline V gene has CDR1 SGDLS and CDR2 YYNGEE. CDR3 sequence: CASSAGTGLGGYTF. The CDR3 DNA sequence: TGTGCCAGCAGCGCCGGGACAGGTTTGGGTGGCTACACCTTC.

As DNA, the CDR3 is TGTGCCTCACAATGGGGAGCGGGACCCACAGATACGCAGTATTTT. Its protein product is CASQWGAGPTDTQYF. The rearrangement uses TRBV6-1 and TRBJ2-3; 7 positions match TRBD2. The CDR3 has 15 residues. The germline V gene encodes CDR1 MNHNS and CDR2 SASEGT. V dropped 11 bases and J dropped 2; count of bases not matched to a gene: 13.

V usage is TRBV5-8 and J usage is TRBJ1-1; 7 bases are a match to TRBD1. The CDR3 has 15 residues. The germline V gene has CDR1 SGHTS and CDR2 YDEGEE. V was clipped by 1 base and J by 3 bases; unmatched bases: 6. The CDR3 DNA reads TGTGCCAGCAGCTTGATGAGGGGGCCGCACACTGAAGCTTTCTTT. This gives the protein CASSLMRGPHTEAFF.

The gene calls are TRBV6-1 and TRBJ1-5, with D maybe TRBD1 (5 bases). V lost 4 bases to trimming and J lost 12 bases, with 10 bases between them. Germline CDR1 is MNHNS and CDR2 is SASEGT. CDR3 length: 11 residues. The CDR3 DNA follows: TGTGCCAGCAGTGCCGGGGGGGGCCAGCATTTT. This translates into CASSAGGGQHF.

This chain links TRBV11-2 with TRBJ2-7, with 7 bases matching TRBD2. The length of the CDR3 is 14 residues. The germline V gene encodes CDR1 SGHAT and CDR2 FQNNGV. After removal of 5 bases from V and 2 bases from J, the junction contained 6 bases not matched to a gene. DNA for the CDR3: TGTGCCAGCAGCCTGGGGGAGGGGCCCTACGAGCAGTACTTC. It encodes CASSLGEGPYEQYF.

The rearrangement links TRBV5-1 to TRBJ1-5, with 9 bases that match TRBD1. V was pared by 4 bases and J by 2 bases, with 4 bases of the junction left unmatched. Germline assignment: CDR1 SGHRS and CDR2 YFSETQ. The CDR3 is 15 residues long. The CDR3 reads CASSAGQGGNQPQHF. The CDR3 bases are TGCGCCAGCAGCGCGGGACAGGGAGGCAATCAGCCCCAGCATTTT.